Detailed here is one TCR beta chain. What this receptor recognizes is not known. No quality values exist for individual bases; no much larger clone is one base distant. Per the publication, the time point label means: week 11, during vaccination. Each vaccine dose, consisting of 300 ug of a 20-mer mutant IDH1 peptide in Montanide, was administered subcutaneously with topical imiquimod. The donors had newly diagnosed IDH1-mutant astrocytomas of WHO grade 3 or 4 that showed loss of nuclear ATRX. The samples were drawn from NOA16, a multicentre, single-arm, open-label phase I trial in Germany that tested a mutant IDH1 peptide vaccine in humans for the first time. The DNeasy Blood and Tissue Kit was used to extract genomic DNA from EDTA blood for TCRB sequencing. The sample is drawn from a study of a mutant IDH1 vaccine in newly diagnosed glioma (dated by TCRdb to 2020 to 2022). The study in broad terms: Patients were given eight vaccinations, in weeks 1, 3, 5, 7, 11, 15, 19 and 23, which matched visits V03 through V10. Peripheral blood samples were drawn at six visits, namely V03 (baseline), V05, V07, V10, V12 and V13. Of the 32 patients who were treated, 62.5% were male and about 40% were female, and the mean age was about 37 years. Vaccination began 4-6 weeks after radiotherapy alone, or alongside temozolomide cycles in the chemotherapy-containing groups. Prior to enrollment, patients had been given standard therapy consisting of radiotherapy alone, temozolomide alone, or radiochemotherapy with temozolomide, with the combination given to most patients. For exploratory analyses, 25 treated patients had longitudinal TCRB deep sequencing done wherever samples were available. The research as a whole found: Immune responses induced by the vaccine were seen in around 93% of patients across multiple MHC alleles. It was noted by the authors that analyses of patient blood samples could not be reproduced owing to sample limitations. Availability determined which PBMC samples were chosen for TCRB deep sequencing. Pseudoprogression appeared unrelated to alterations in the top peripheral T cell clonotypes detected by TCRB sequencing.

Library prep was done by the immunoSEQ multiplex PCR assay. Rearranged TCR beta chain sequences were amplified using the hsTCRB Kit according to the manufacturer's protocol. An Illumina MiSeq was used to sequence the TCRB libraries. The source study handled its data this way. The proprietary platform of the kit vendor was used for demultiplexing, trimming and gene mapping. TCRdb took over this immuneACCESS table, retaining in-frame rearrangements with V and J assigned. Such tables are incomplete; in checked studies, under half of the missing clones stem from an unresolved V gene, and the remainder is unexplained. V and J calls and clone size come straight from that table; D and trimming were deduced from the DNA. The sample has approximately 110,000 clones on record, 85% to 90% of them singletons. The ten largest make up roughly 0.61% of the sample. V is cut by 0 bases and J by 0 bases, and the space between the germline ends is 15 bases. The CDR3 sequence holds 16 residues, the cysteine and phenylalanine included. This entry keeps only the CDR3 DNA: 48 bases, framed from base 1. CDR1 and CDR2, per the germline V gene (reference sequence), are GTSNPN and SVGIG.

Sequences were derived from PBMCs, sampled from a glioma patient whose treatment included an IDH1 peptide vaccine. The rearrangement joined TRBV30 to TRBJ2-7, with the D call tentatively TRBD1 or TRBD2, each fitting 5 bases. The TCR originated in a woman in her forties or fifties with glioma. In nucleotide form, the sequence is TGTGCCTGGAGTGTAAGTGGGGGTTACATCTCCTACGAGCAGTACTTC. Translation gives CAWSVSGGYISYEQYF.